This T cell receptor beta chain was captured in a study of blood T cell repertoires in COVID-19. This CDR3 comprises 15 residues. Germline CDR1 is SGHTA and CDR2 is FQGNSA. Trimming left V 1 base short and J 2 bases short, with 12 bases between. Two negative PCRs, clearance, or symptom resolution had been documented for recovered Cohort 3 donors. Sequenced by immunoSEQ multiplex PCR; TCRdb stores in-frame clones only, minus some. The repertoire has 280,000 or so clones, 80% to 90% of them found once; the top ten carry 2.2%. The V and J genes are TRBV7-2 and TRBJ2-7; D possibly corresponds to TRBD2 (5 bases). The source is a man younger than 40 who had recovered from COVID-19. The specimen was PBMCs or T cells enriched from blood (not recorded which). The CDR3 spells CASSLDGSGTYEQYF. The CDR3 DNA reads TGTGCCAGCAGCTTAGACGGTTCCGGGACCTACGAGCAGTACTTC.